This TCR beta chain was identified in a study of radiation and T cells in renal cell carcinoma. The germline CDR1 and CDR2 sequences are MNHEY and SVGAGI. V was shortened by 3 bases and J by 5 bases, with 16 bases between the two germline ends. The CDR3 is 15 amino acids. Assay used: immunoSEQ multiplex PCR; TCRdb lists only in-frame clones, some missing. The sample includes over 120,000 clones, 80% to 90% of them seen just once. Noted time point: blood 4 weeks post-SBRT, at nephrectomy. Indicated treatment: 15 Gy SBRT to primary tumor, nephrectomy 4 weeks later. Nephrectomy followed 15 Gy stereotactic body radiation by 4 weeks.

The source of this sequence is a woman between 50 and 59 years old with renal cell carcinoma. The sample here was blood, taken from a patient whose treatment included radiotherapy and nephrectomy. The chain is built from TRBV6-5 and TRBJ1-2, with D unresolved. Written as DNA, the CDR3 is TGTGCCAGCAGTTATCCGGCAGCCGGGATATATGGCTACACCTTC. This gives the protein CASSYPAAGIYGYTF.